This TCR beta chain stems from a study of cytomegalovirus exposure and HLA in healthy donors. Study-wide results and limits: Cytomegalovirus-associated status was assigned to some 160 TCR beta chains. In a later analysis, V- and J-gene trimming of beta chains associated with a DCLRE1C missense variant, replicated independently. A later analysis linked some 17,000 TCR beta sequences to HLA alleles at 0.05 false discovery rate.

Vbeta (60) and Jbeta (13) primers were used in the PCR. The method was immunoSEQ multiplex PCR; TCRdb's version includes in-frame clones alone and lacks a portion of them. The data contain roughly 120,000 clones, less than 80% of them seen just once; the ten biggest clones take up 4.2%. Remarks on this clone: No antigen is known for it.

This sequence originates from a middle-aged woman in good health and CMV-seropositive. Input material: PBMCs.

The CDR3: CASSRGRGETQYF. In nucleotides, the CDR3 is TGTGCCAGCAGCCGGGGTCGGGGTGAGACCCAGTACTTC. The chain uses TRBV7-6 and TRBJ2-5; the D gene is possibly TRBD2 (5 bases). Trimming pared 5 bases from V and 5 bases from J, leaving 12 bases between. This CDR3 comprises 13 residues. CDR1 and CDR2 (germline): SGHVS, FNYEAQ.